The clone carrying this T cell receptor (beta chain) was observed a single time. Its antigen is not identified. From the 5' RACE reads, TCRdb called clonotypes with MiXCR, one entry per CDR3 protein. The table has 150,000 to 200,000 distinct CDR3 sequences, approximately 9% seen once. The length of the CDR3 is 14 residues. Trimming took 5 bases from V and 7 from J, leaving 18 bases between them. The germline gives CDR1 MNHEY, CDR2 SMNVEV (reference sequence). This entry belongs to a study of CD8 T cells in ankylosing spondylitis. Study results and caveats: Significant enrichment of disease-linked clones was reported in matched ankylosing spondylitis synovial fluid. Within ankylosing spondylitis blood, a TCR beta motif made up of roughly eight highly homologous variants appeared to be characteristic. In synovial fluid and blood from reactive arthritis, some motif variants were previously reported.

The chain has TRBV27 and TRBJ2-7; D might be TRBD1 or TRBD2, each matching 5 bases. This sequence originates from a female donor with ankylosing spondylitis or in good health (not recorded which). Sequenced: blood, either unsorted or a sorted T cell fraction (not recorded which). The chain's CDR3 is CASSPGTDFGEQYF. The CDR3 DNA sequence: TGTGCCAGCAGTCCCGGGACGGACTTTGGGGAGCAGTACTTC.